The 20 T cell receptor beta chains presented below share a single source sample, sequenced in a study of blood T cell repertoires in COVID-19. The repertoire was sequenced with immunoSEQ multiplex PCR; TCRdb's copy has only in-frame clones and lacks some. The sample has roughly 290,000 clones; around nine tenths are singletons. The sequenced material came from peripheral blood. Every receptor here comes from a woman aged 30 to 39 with COVID-19, enrolled during active disease.

The V and J genes are TRBV29-1 and TRBJ2-3; D is unresolved. The CDR3 is 13 residues long. The V gene's germline CDR1 is SQVTM and CDR2 ANQGSEA. V gave up 3 bases and J gave up 0 bases, with 7 bases separating them. The CDR3 DNA reads as TGCAGCGTTGAGCCTAGGAGCACAGATACGCAGTATTTT. Its translation is CSVEPRSTDTQYF.

V is TRBV28 and J is TRBJ2-2, with TRBD1 matching 8 bases. Trimming cost V 7 bases and J 0 bases; bases outside gene matches: 4. Looked up from germline, CDR1 is MDHEN and CDR2 is SYDVKM. The CDR3 contains 15 residues. CDR3: CASILTGANTGELFF. CDR3 nucleotides: TGTGCCAGCATCCTGACAGGGGCGAACACCGGGGAGCTGTTTTTT.

J is TRBJ1-6 and V is TRBV7-8, with D tentatively TRBD1 (6 bases). Germline V gives CDR1 SGHVS, CDR2 FQNEAQ. There are 16 residues in the CDR3. Trimming removed 0 bases at V and 4 bases at J, with 10 bases between. The chain's CDR3 is CASSLAAGQYNSPLHF. DNA for the CDR3: TGTGCCAGCAGCTTAGCGGCAGGACAGTATAATTCACCCCTCCACTTT. Using reference TRBV7-8 and TRBJ1-6 for the parts outside the CDR3, the full variable domain is GAGVSQSPRYKVAKRGQDVALRCDPISGHVSLFWYQQALGQGPEFLTYFQNEAQLDKSGLPSDRFFAERPEGSVSTLKIQRTQQEDSAVYLCASSLAAGQYNSPLHFGNGTRLTVT.

The gene calls are TRBV7-2 and TRBJ1-6, with TRBD1 matching 7 bases. Germline V gene sequence: CDR1 SGHTA, CDR2 FQGNSA. CDR3 length equals 16 residues. The trim removed 4 bases at V and 5 bases at J, leaving 8 bases unmatched. The CDR3, as DNA: TGTGCCAGCAGCTCCAGACAGGGTGGAAATAATTCACCCCTCCACTTT. The encoded protein is CASSSRQGGNNSPLHF. The variable domain in full, with the rest retrieved from reference TRBV7-2 and TRBJ1-6, is GAGVSQSPSNKVTEKGKDVELRCDPISGHTALYWYRQSLGQGLEFLIYFQGNSAPDKSGLPSDRFSAERTGGSVSTLTIQRTQQEDSAVYLCASSSRQGGNNSPLHFGNGTRLTVT.

In this sample, this clone turned up a few times. The chain uses TRBV5-1 and TRBJ1-4; 8 nucleotides line up with TRBD1. The V gene end was trimmed by 7 bases and the J gene end by 8 bases; junction bases not matched to a gene: 7. CDR3 size: 13 residues. Germline V gives CDR1 SGHRS, CDR2 YFSETQ. CDR3 coding DNA: TGCGCCAGCTGTAGGACAGGGTCGGAAAAACTGTTTTTT. Translation: CASCRTGSEKLFF.

J is TRBJ2-1 and V is TRBV13; weak D call: TRBD2 (6 bases). Trimming removed 0 bases at V and 10 bases at J, with 7 bases between. Per the germline V gene, CDR1 is PRHDT and CDR2 is FYEKMQ (reference sequence). CDR3 length: 12 amino acids. The CDR3 DNA follows: TGTGCCAGCAGCTTAGGGAGCGGGGAGCAGTTCTTC. It specifies CASSLGSGEQFF.

The rearrangement joins TRBV9 to TRBJ1-4; D may be TRBD1 (5 bases). V dropped 4 bases and J dropped 3 bases, with 13 bases sitting between them. This CDR3 has 15 amino acids. The V gene's germline CDR1 is SGDLS and CDR2 YYNGEE. CDR3 region: CASSLAGAPNEKLFF. Here the CDR3 DNA reads TGTGCCAGCAGCTTAGCTGGGGCACCTAATGAAAAACTGTTTTTT. Variable domain in full (rest from reference TRBV9 and TRBJ1-4): DSGVTQTPKHLITATGQRVTLRCSPRSGDLSVYWYQQSLDQGLQFLIQYYNGEERAKGNILERFSAQQFPDLHSELNLSSLELGDSALYFCASSLAGAPNEKLFFGSGTQLSVL.

V and J are TRBV5-1 and TRBJ2-7; weak D call: TRBD1 (6 bases). The CDR3 runs 15 residues. CDR1 is SGHRS and CDR2 is YFSETQ in the germline V gene. The V gene lost 4 bases and the J gene lost 9 bases, with 23 bases spanning the gap. The CDR3 sequence: CASSQLPGSGVGQYF. DNA of the CDR3: TGCGCCAGCAGCCAACTCCCGGGATCAGGGGTGGGGCAGTACTTC.

This clone was found once. This chain uses TRBV30 with TRBJ2-5; TRBD1 might be the D (6 bases). CDR1 GTSNPN and CDR2 SVGIG come from the germline V gene (reference sequence). This CDR3 contains 14 residues. V was shortened by 4 bases and J by 5 bases, with 17 bases between the two germline ends. The CDR3 here is CAWIPTTGWETQYF. For the CDR3, the DNA is TGTGCCTGGATACCCACCACAGGGTGGGAGACCCAGTACTTC.

This chain joins TRBV2 and TRBJ2-5, with TRBD2 identical over 11 bases. This CDR3 is 14 amino acids long. The ends lost 6 bases at V and 1 base at J; junction bases unmatched: 1. Germline V CDR1 and CDR2: SNHLY, FYNNEI. As DNA, the CDR3 is TGTGCCAGCAGGGGACTAGCGGTCCAAGAGACCCAGTACTTC. Residues: CASRGLAVQETQYF.

The genes are TRBV20-1 and TRBJ1-1, with D possibly TRBD1 on 6 matching bases. The CDR3 has 13 residues. Trimming took off 3 bases at V and 5 bases at J, with 13 bases between the two ends. CDR1 DFQATT and CDR2 SNEGSKA come from the germline V gene (reference sequence). The CDR3 DNA sequence: TGCAGTGCTAGTGTAACAGGGTGGACTGAAGCTTTCTTT. The encoded protein is CSASVTGWTEAFF.

This clone was counted once. V gene TRBV24-1 combines with J gene TRBJ2-7, with TRBD2 as a possible D gene (6 bases). This CDR3 region has 13 residues. With 4 bases removed from V and 7 bases from J, the gap between germline ends came to 13 bases. Per the germline V gene, CDR1 is KGHDR and CDR2 is SFDVKD. DNA for the CDR3: TGTGCCACCAGTGAGGGGGGACTCCTAGAGCAGTACTTC. As protein: CATSEGGLLEQYF.

J is TRBJ1-4 and V is TRBV5-1; TRBD1 matches 7 bases. Trimming took 3 bases from V and 0 from J; bases not matched to a gene: 8. Germline CDR1 and CDR2: SGHRS and YFSETQ. This CDR3 spans 17 amino acids. This chain's CDR3 is CASSSQGTGATNEKLFF. The CDR3 DNA follows: TGCGCCAGCAGCTCACAGGGGACGGGCGCAACTAATGAAAAACTGTTTTTT.

The V gene is TRBV24-1, the J gene TRBJ1-2; D gene ambiguous. This CDR3 has 13 amino acids. Trimming shortened V by 3 bases and J by 8 bases, and 12 bases separated the two germline ends. Germline loops: CDR1 KGHDR, CDR2 SFDVKD. In DNA, the CDR3 is TGTGCCACCAGTGATCCCCAGAGGGCGGGCTACACCTTC. It yields the protein CATSDPQRAGYTF.

The chain combines TRBV5-5 with TRBJ2-3; no reliable D call. The ends were cut back, 0 bases at V and 2 bases at J, with 4 bases in the middle. The CDR3 runs to 13 residues. In germline, CDR1 is SGHKS, CDR2 YYEKEE (reference sequence). This CDR3 reads CASSLDFTDTQYF. The CDR3 DNA reads TGTGCCAGCAGCTTGGACTTCACAGATACGCAGTATTTT.

The J gene is TRBJ2-5, the V gene TRBV10-3; 8 nucleotides align to TRBD2. Germline assignment: CDR1 ENHRY and CDR2 SYGVKD. The junction had 8 bases not matched to a gene; V was cut back by 3 bases and J by 5 bases. The CDR3 loop spans 15 amino acids. The CDR3 loop reads CAISDAPGGAETQYF. The CDR3, as DNA: TGTGCCATCAGTGATGCCCCCGGGGGGGCGGAGACCCAGTACTTC.

The J gene is TRBJ1-5, the V gene TRBV11-2; D may be TRBD1 (5 bases). The CDR3 totals 14 residues. Trimming pared 4 bases from V and 5 bases from J, leaving 12 bases between. Germline CDR1 and CDR2: SGHAT and FQNNGV. The CDR3 spells CASSSTWGDQPQHF. Here the CDR3 DNA reads TGTGCCAGCAGCTCGACGTGGGGGGATCAGCCCCAGCATTTT. Drawing the rest from reference TRBV11-2 and TRBJ1-5, the complete variable domain is EAGVAQSPRYKIIEKRQSVAFWCNPISGHATLYWYQQILGQGPKLLIQFQNNGVVDDSQLPKDRFSAERLKGVDSTLKIQPAKLEDSAVYLCASSSTWGDQPQHFGDGTRLSIL.

The chain combines TRBV28 with TRBJ1-5; 7 bases line up with TRBD1. In germline, CDR1 is MDHEN, CDR2 SYDVKM. The CDR3 totals 17 residues. With V trimmed by 6 bases and J by 2 bases, 13 bases remained unmatched. CDR3 loop: CASRNTGTDGGNQPQHF. The CDR3 DNA is TGTGCCAGCAGGAATACCGGGACAGATGGGGGCAATCAGCCCCAGCATTTT.

V gene TRBV5-1 combines with J gene TRBJ2-7; TRBD2 agrees at 10 bases. CDR1 and CDR2 from the germline V gene are SGHRS and YFSETQ. CDR3 length equals 15 residues. Trimming cost V 4 bases and J 1 base; bases outside gene matches: 5. The CDR3 loop reads CASSLGTSVSYEQYF. The CDR3 DNA reads as TGCGCCAGCAGCCTAGGGACTAGCGTTTCCTACGAGCAGTACTTC.

The V gene is TRBV5-1, the J gene TRBJ2-1; perhaps TRBD1 as D (6 bases). The length of the CDR3 is 14 residues. The germline V gene has CDR1 SGHRS and CDR2 YFSETQ. V lost 0 bases, J lost 13 bases, and 17 bases lay in between. The CDR3 loop is CASSLGQDPPLQFF. CDR3 sequence (DNA): TGCGCCAGCAGCTTGGGACAGGATCCCCCCCTACAGTTCTTC.